These 18 T cell receptor beta chains were sequenced from one sample in a study of blood T cell repertoires in COVID-19. Using immunoSEQ multiplex PCR, the repertoire was profiled, and TCRdb retains in-frame clones only, with some absent. The sample lists approximately 140,000 clones; around 90% were seen once. Sequenced sample: PBMCs or T cells enriched from blood (not recorded which). These TCRs come from a woman in her thirties or forties who had been exposed to COVID-19.

This chain joins TRBV7-8 and TRBJ1-1; D gene uncertain. The V and J ends lost 1 base and 2 bases respectively, with 8 bases between them. CDR1 is SGHVS, CDR2 FQNEAQ, per germline. The CDR3 extends over 14 amino acids. The CDR3 DNA sequence: TGTGCCAGCAGCTTAGAGCGGGTTAACACTGAAGCTTTCTTT. Translating it yields CASSLERVNTEAFF.

V gene TRBV4-1 combines with J gene TRBJ1-2; D is perhaps TRBD1 (5 bases). Looked up from germline, CDR1 is MGHRA and CDR2 is YSYEKL. The CDR3 extends over 14 amino acids. V lost 2 bases, J lost 4 bases, and 11 bases lay in between. The CDR3 DNA reads TGCGCCAGCAGCCAACCGGGGGGAATCTATGGCTACACCTTC. Translating gives CASSQPGGIYGYTF.

The V call is TRBV12-3 or TRBV12-4, the J call TRBJ2-5; D may be TRBD1 (5 bases). V gave up 6 bases and J gave up 1 base, with 9 bases separating them. The CDR3 extends over 13 amino acids. CDR3 bases: TGTGCCAGCAGGGGGCAGCCCCAAGAGACCCAGTACTTC. Translating it yields CASRGQPQETQYF.

The CDR3 sequence is CASSGSGEFSYEQYF. The CDR3 nucleotides are TGTGCCAGCAGCGGAAGCGGGGAGTTCTCCTACGAGCAGTACTTC. This chain links TRBV9 with TRBJ2-7, with TRBD2 matching over 7 bases. Germline V gene lookup returns CDR1 SGDLS and CDR2 YYNGEE. Unmatched junction bases numbered 6, after V lost 3 bases and J lost 0 bases. The CDR3 covers 15 residues.

The chain has TRBV3-1 (or the pseudogene TRBV3-2) and TRBJ2-7, with TRBD2 matching over 8 bases. Germline CDR1 and CDR2: LGHDT and YNNKEL (reference sequence). The CDR3 covers 16 residues. V shed 0 bases and J 1 base; nucleotides not matched to a gene: 5. CDR3 amino acids: CASSQDPGGRSYEQYF. For the CDR3, the DNA is TGTGCCAGCAGCCAAGATCCGGGAGGGAGGTCCTACGAGCAGTACTTC.

The sample holds one count of this clone. The J gene is TRBJ2-1, the V gene TRBV2; possibly TRBD1 for D (5 bases). CDR3 length: 17 residues. V dropped 0 bases and J dropped 4 bases, with 16 bases sitting between them. Per the germline V gene, CDR1 is SNHLY and CDR2 is FYNNEI. CDR3: CASSEALLRTQYNEQFF. The DNA of the CDR3 is TGTGCCAGCAGTGAAGCGCTTCTCCGGACACAATACAATGAGCAGTTCTTC.

The rearrangement uses TRBV5-6 and TRBJ2-1, with 7 bases identical to TRBD2. The length of the CDR3 is 13 residues. Trimming took 1 base from V and 6 from J; bases not matched to a gene: 1. Germline V CDR1 and CDR2: SGHDT, YYEEEE. The CDR3 region has the DNA TGTGCCAGCAGCTTGACGGGGGGCAATGAGCAGTTCTTC. This encodes CASSLTGGNEQFF.

J is TRBJ2-3 and V is TRBV6-5, with 8 nucleotides matching TRBD1. CDR3 length equals 15 residues. V was clipped by 6 bases and J by 5 bases; unmatched bases: 10. CDR1 is MNHEY, CDR2 SVGAGI, per germline. CDR3 nucleotides: TGTGCCAGCAGACAAACCGGGACAGGAATAGATACGCAGTATTTT. This gives the protein CASRQTGTGIDTQYF.

The chain employs TRBV7-2 and TRBJ1-2; no clear D gene. The CDR3 is made up of 15 amino acids. CDR1 is SGHTA, CDR2 FQGNSA, per germline. Trimming shortened V by 4 bases and J by 2 bases, and 14 bases separated the two germline ends. CDR3: CASSSASLGNYGYTF. CDR3 in DNA: TGTGCCAGCAGCTCCGCTTCTCTCGGGAACTATGGCTACACCTTC.

The CDR3, as DNA: TGTGCCAGCAGTTTATCGGGGACAGGGGGCGATTTTCAGCCCCAGCATTTT. Translated, it gives CASSLSGTGGDFQPQHF. The V and J genes are TRBV27 and TRBJ1-5, with 12 bases identical to TRBD1. CDR1 and CDR2 from the germline V gene are MNHEY and SMNVEV (reference sequence). This CDR3 is built from 17 residues. The V and J ends lost 0 bases and 6 bases, in that order; junction bases with no gene match: 6.

This clone was picked up one time. The V call is TRBV7-3, the J call TRBJ2-3; 11 nucleotides match TRBD2. Germline trimming cut 5 bases from V and 0 bases from J; bases unmatched to any gene: 4. CDR1 and CDR2 (germline): SGHTA, FQGTGA. This CDR3 is 16 amino acids long. This CDR3 is CASSQGLAESTDTQYF. The CDR3 bases are TGTGCCAGCAGCCAGGGACTAGCGGAAAGCACAGATACGCAGTATTTT.

The chain carries TRBV6-6 and TRBJ1-4; no firm D call. Germline V gene sequence: CDR1 MNHNY, CDR2 SVGAGI (reference sequence). This CDR3 region has 14 residues. Deletions cut 6 bases from V and 0 bases from J, with 8 bases between. The CDR3 region is CASRTDSTNEKLFF. CDR3 DNA: TGTGCCAGCAGGACCGACTCAACTAATGAAAAACTGTTTTTT.

The V and J genes are TRBV6-5 and TRBJ2-7; TRBD1 might be the D (6 bases). Trimming removed 10 bases from V and 0 bases from J, with 13 bases in between. Looked up from germline, CDR1 is MNHEY and CDR2 is SVGAGI. This CDR3 comprises 13 residues. CDR3 DNA sequence: TGTGCCACCCGCCAGGGGATCTCCTACGAGCAGTACTTC. Translating gives CATRQGISYEQYF.

The J gene is TRBJ2-1, the V gene TRBV19; D unresolved. There are 14 residues in the CDR3. V was cut by 0 bases and J by 4 bases, with 7 bases left in between. The germline CDR1 and CDR2 sequences are LNHDA and SQIVND (reference sequence). This chain's CDR3 is CASSIEGRYNEQFF. The CDR3 DNA is TGTGCCAGTAGTATAGAGGGCAGGTACAATGAGCAGTTCTTC.

The J gene is TRBJ1-1, the V gene TRBV14; possibly TRBD1 for D (5 bases). V lost 4 bases and J 7 bases, leaving 13 bases between the germline ends. Germline values: CDR1 SGHDN, CDR2 FVKESK. This CDR3 has 13 amino acids. This CDR3 is CASSRGHRFEAFF. As DNA, the CDR3 is TGTGCCAGCAGCCGCGGACATCGGTTTGAAGCTTTCTTT.

The table lists this clone with a few counts. The chain joins TRBV28 to TRBJ1-6, with a weak D call TRBD1 (6 bases). Trimming stripped 5 bases from V and 9 bases from J, with 14 bases between. The CDR3 totals 14 residues. The germline V gene has CDR1 MDHEN and CDR2 SYDVKM. The chain's CDR3 is CASSQTGGSSPLHF. For the CDR3, the DNA is TGTGCCAGCAGTCAGACAGGAGGTAGTTCACCCCTCCACTTT.

V gene TRBV10-3 combines with J gene TRBJ2-1, with a tentative D call TRBD1 (6 bases). CDR3 length equals 14 residues. The V and J ends lost 8 bases and 4 bases respectively, with 15 bases between them. The germline gives CDR1 ENHRY, CDR2 SYGVKD. The CDR3 protein is CAIGPGVSYNEQFF. In nucleotides, the CDR3 is TGTGCCATCGGCCCAGGGGTTTCTTACAATGAGCAGTTCTTC.

The chain couples TRBV3-1 (or the pseudogene TRBV3-2) to TRBJ1-2, with 7 bases lining up with TRBD1. This CDR3 spans 15 amino acids. J lost 5 bases, V lost 1 base, and 7 bases had no gene match. The germline gives CDR1 LGHDT, CDR2 YNNKEL (reference sequence). The CDR3 DNA follows: TGTGCCAGCAGCCAAGCGGACAGGTTGCTTTATGGCTACACCTTC. Translation: CASSQADRLLYGYTF.